The 21 T cell receptor beta chains in this list originate from one sample, sequenced in a study of blood T cell repertoires in COVID-19. Measured with immunoSEQ multiplex PCR; TCRdb has only the in-frame clones, and not every one. The data show approximately 240,000 clones, 88% seen once. Sequenced input: peripheral blood. Every receptor here comes from a woman in her thirties or forties who had recovered from COVID-19.

The chain carries TRBV15 and TRBJ1-4, with 8 bases lining up with TRBD1. CDR1 is LNHNV and CDR2 is YYDKDF in the germline V gene (reference sequence). V gave up 2 bases and J gave up 7 bases; unmatched junction bases: 6. The CDR3 extends over 15 amino acids. The CDR3 DNA sequence: TGTGCCACCAGCAGACCGGACAGGGATGGTGAAAAACTGTTTTTT. It specifies CATSRPDRDGEKLFF.

The rearrangement joins TRBV7-8 to TRBJ1-1; D unresolved. The CDR3 contains 15 residues. Trimming pared 2 bases from V and 0 bases from J, leaving 10 bases between. Germline-derived CDR1 and CDR2 are SGHVS and FQNEAQ. The CDR3 region has the DNA TGTGCCAGCAGCTTATCAGGCCCGATGAACACTGAAGCTTTCTTT. Amino acid sequence: CASSLSGPMNTEAFF.

The V and J genes are TRBV3-1 (or the pseudogene TRBV3-2) and TRBJ2-4; the D gene is possibly TRBD1 (6 bases). The germline V and J ends were trimmed by 4 bases and 2 bases, with 18 bases remaining between them. Germline V gives CDR1 LGHDT, CDR2 YNNKEL (reference sequence). The CDR3 extends over 17 amino acids. CDR3 sequence (DNA): TGTGCCAGCAGCCTCCTGGGGGCTAGTGGGTCCAAAAACATTCAGTACTTC. Its protein product is CASSLLGASGSKNIQYF.

The gene calls are TRBV11-3 and TRBJ2-1, with a possible D match to TRBD2 (5 bases). Germline V gene lookup returns CDR1 SGHNT and CDR2 YENEEA. The ends were cut back, 1 base at V and 7 bases at J, with 23 bases in the middle. The CDR3 spans 18 residues. CDR3 DNA sequence: TGTGCCAGCAGCTTAGTTTGGGTTTCAGGAGGCCCCCAAAATGAGCAGTTCTTC. This sequence encodes CASSLVWVSGGPQNEQFF. Full variable domain (remainder filled in from reference TRBV11-3 and TRBJ2-1): EAGVVQSPRYKIIEKKQPVAFWCNPISGHNTLYWYLQNLGQGPELLIRYENEEAVDDSQLPKDRFSAERLKGVDSTLKIQPAELGDSAVYLCASSLVWVSGGPQNEQFFGPGTRLTVL.

This sequence joins TRBV6-2 or TRBV6-3 and TRBJ1-5, with a possible D match to TRBD1 (6 bases). Germline V gene data show CDR1 as MNHEY and CDR2 as SVGEGT. Between the trimmed V and J ends, which lost 5 bases and 0 bases, there was a span of 8 bases. The CDR3 totals 14 residues. In DNA, the CDR3 is TGTGCCAGCAGTGGACAGTATAGCAATCAGCCCCAGCATTTT. Protein product: CASSGQYSNQPQHF.

V and J are TRBV6-4 and TRBJ2-3, with a tentative D call TRBD1 (5 bases). From germline, CDR1 is MRHNA and CDR2 SNTAGT. The CDR3 runs 14 residues. Trimming left V 3 bases short and J 2 bases short, with 9 bases between. CDR3 protein: CASSEGQPTDTQYF. CDR3 bases: TGTGCCAGCAGTGAGGGGCAGCCCACAGATACGCAGTATTTT.

This chain connects TRBV7-2 to TRBJ1-2; D is uncertain. Germline values: CDR1 SGHTA, CDR2 FQGNSA. The V end was cut by 1 base, the J end by 6 bases, with 9 bases between. There are 13 residues in the CDR3. CDR3 coding DNA: TGTGCCAGCAGCTTAGGCCCCGGGAATGGCTACACCTTC. It codes for CASSLGPGNGYTF.

This chain links TRBV5-6 with TRBJ2-5; possible D gene TRBD2, 5 bases. Trimming cost V 1 base and J 3 bases, with 13 bases left between them. CDR3 length: 15 residues. Per the germline V gene, CDR1 is SGHDT and CDR2 is YYEEEE. The CDR3, as DNA: TGTGCCAGCAGCTTGTTGGCTAGCTCCGAAGAGACCCAGTACTTC. Translated: CASSLLASSEETQYF.

This sequence joins TRBV7-9 and TRBJ2-1; a weak D match, TRBD1 (6 bases). With 1 base removed from V and 9 bases from J, the gap between germline ends came to 13 bases. Germline V CDR1 and CDR2: SEHNR, FQNEAQ (reference sequence). The CDR3 sequence is 14 residues long. The CDR3: CASSLGQGWSEQFF. CDR3 bases: TGTGCCAGCAGCTTAGGGCAGGGGTGGAGTGAGCAGTTCTTC.

The chain has TRBV7-3 and TRBJ2-1; TRBD2 agrees at 10 bases. CDR1 and CDR2 from the germline V gene are SGHTA and FQGTGA. Losses at the gene ends were 5 bases for V and 5 bases for J; bases not matched to a gene: 9. The CDR3 is 16 amino acids. CDR3 residues: CASSPLERGGHNEQFF. CDR3 DNA sequence: TGTGCCAGCAGCCCCCTGGAGCGGGGGGGCCACAATGAGCAGTTCTTC. The whole variable domain, remainder taken from reference TRBV7-3 and TRBJ2-1, is GAGVSQTPSNKVTEKGKYVELRCDPISGHTALYWYRQSLGQGPEFLIYFQGTGAADDSGLPNDRFFAVRPEGSVSTLKIQRTERGDSAVYLCASSPLERGGHNEQFFGPGTRLTVL.

This clone was recorded a few times. The chain uses TRBV27 and TRBJ2-5, with D unresolved. The CDR3 is made up of 15 amino acids. The germline V gene has CDR1 MNHEY and CDR2 SMNVEV (reference sequence). Trimming removed 6 bases from V and 1 base from J, with 15 bases in between. In DNA form, the CDR3 reads TGTGCCAGCAGCCAACAAAGACACGCCCAAGAGACCCAGTACTTC. It codes for CASSQQRHAQETQYF.

V and J are TRBV5-1 and TRBJ2-5; 7 nucleotides agree with TRBD1. The CDR3 totals 14 residues. V trimming: 2 bases; J trimming: 4 bases; junction bases outside the gene matches: 5. CDR1 SGHRS and CDR2 YFSETQ come from the germline V gene. As DNA, the CDR3 is TGCGCCAGCAGCTTAACAGGGGTAGGAGAGACCCAGTACTTC. It codes for CASSLTGVGETQYF. Based on the CDR3 plus reference TRBV5-1 and TRBJ2-5, the full variable domain is KAGVTQTPRYLIKTRGQQVTLSCSPISGHRSVSWYQQTPGQGLQFLFEYFSETQRNKGNFPGRFSGRQFSNSRSEMNVSTLELGDSALYLCASSLTGVGETQYFGPGTRLLVL.

CDR3 region: CASSGGGSPQETQYF. The CDR3 bases are TGCGCCAGCAGCGGCGGGGGGTCACCCCAAGAGACCCAGTACTTC. V and J are TRBV5-1 and TRBJ2-5, with 8 bases that match TRBD2. CDR3 length: 15 amino acids. The germline V gene encodes CDR1 SGHRS and CDR2 YFSETQ. With 4 bases clipped from V and 1 base from J, the junction kept 6 bases outside the gene matches.

In regard to this clone: The germline gene is not matched at one end of the junction; a read error may be the cause. V usage is TRBV6-2 or TRBV6-3 and J usage is TRBJ1-1; 11 bases are a match to TRBD1. Germline V CDR1 and CDR2: MNHEY, SVGEGT. This CDR3 has 15 residues. The CDR3 spells CATSLDRGLLTEAFF. The CDR3 coding sequence is TGTGCCACCAGTTTGGACAGGGGGCTGCTCACTGAAGCTTTCTTT.

This chain links TRBV12-3 or TRBV12-4 with TRBJ2-3; D may be TRBD2 (5 bases). Trimming pared 7 bases from V and 8 bases from J, leaving 16 bases between. This CDR3 spans 13 amino acids. CDR3 amino acids: CASTARRIGTQYF. DNA for the CDR3: TGTGCCAGCACTGCCAGGAGGATTGGTACGCAGTATTTT.

The chain is built from TRBV28 and TRBJ1-5; a weak D match, TRBD1 (6 bases). V lost 5 bases to trimming and J lost 9 bases, with 26 bases between them. CDR3 length: 17 amino acids. Looked up from germline, CDR1 is MDHEN and CDR2 is SYDVKM. The CDR3 DNA reads TGTGCCAGCAGTCCACCTCCCGACCGGGGGGCGATGCTGCCCCAGCATTTT. This translates into CASSPPPDRGAMLPQHF.

DNA for the CDR3: TGTGCCAGCAGTTTTGTACAGTCGCCCCAGCATTTT. Protein product: CASSFVQSPQHF. The chain carries TRBV28 and TRBJ1-5; D uncertain. The V gene lost 3 bases and the J gene lost 9 bases, with 9 bases spanning the gap. The CDR3 covers 12 residues. Germline values: CDR1 MDHEN, CDR2 SYDVKM.

V and J are TRBV4-2 and TRBJ2-7; TRBD2 matches 11 bases. Germline V CDR1 and CDR2: LGHNA, YNFKEQ. This CDR3 contains 15 residues. With 3 bases clipped from V and 4 bases from J, the junction kept 5 bases outside the gene matches. This CDR3 reads CASSQDTSGGYEQYF. DNA for the CDR3: TGTGCCAGCAGCCAGGATACTAGCGGGGGTTACGAGCAGTACTTC.

This clone was seen a handful of times. This chain links TRBV9 with TRBJ1-4; D gene uncertain. The germline V gene has CDR1 SGDLS and CDR2 YYNGEE. V gave up 0 bases and J gave up 3 bases, with 12 bases separating them. The CDR3 runs to 16 residues. In DNA form, the CDR3 reads TGTGCCAGCAGCGTAGCAAGCAGCGCGTCTAATGAAAAACTGTTTTTT. This sequence encodes CASSVASSASNEKLFF.

The gene calls are TRBV3-1 (or the pseudogene TRBV3-2) and TRBJ2-5, with D uncertain. Trimming removed 3 bases at V and 9 bases at J, with 14 bases between. The germline V gene encodes CDR1 LGHDT and CDR2 YNNKEL (reference sequence). This CDR3 is 13 amino acids long. The CDR3 spells CASSHSQSLSQYF. CDR3 coding DNA: TGTGCCAGCAGCCACTCCCAGTCCTTATCCCAGTACTTC.

This chain uses TRBV15 with TRBJ1-5; perhaps TRBD1 as D (5 bases). The germline V gene encodes CDR1 LNHNV and CDR2 YYDKDF (reference sequence). Deletions cut 4 bases from V and 3 bases from J, with 13 bases between. This CDR3 is built from 15 residues. The CDR3 sequence is CATSTGKGNNQPQHF. CDR3 DNA: TGTGCCACCAGCACAGGTAAGGGGAACAATCAGCCCCAGCATTTT.